The 23 T cell receptor beta chains below were found in one sample sequenced in a study of shared clonotypes between healthy human individuals. Assay used: immunoSEQ multiplex PCR; TCRdb lists only in-frame clones, some missing. This repertoire shows about 320,000 clones, around 87% found once; its top ten account for roughly 17%. The source material was memory CD8+ T cells sorted from blood. The subset is: CD45RO+ cells pooled with CCR7-negative TemRA cells. The receptors were gathered from a man aged 18 to 30 in good health.

This chain connects TRBV4-2 to TRBJ1-1; TRBD1 is a possible D gene (5 bases). The germline gives CDR1 LGHNA, CDR2 YNFKEQ. CDR3 length: 17 residues. V was clipped by 4 bases and J by 1 base, with 19 bases between them. The CDR3 coding sequence is TGTGCCAGCAGCCCCCTCTCGCGGGGGAGGTGGAACACTGAAGCTTTCTTT. This sequence encodes CASSPLSRGRWNTEAFF.

The V call is TRBV5-1, the J call TRBJ1-2; D is ambiguous. This CDR3 is built from 15 residues. CDR1 and CDR2 from the germline V gene are SGHRS and YFSETQ. Deletions cut 0 bases from V and 3 bases from J, with 12 bases between. CDR3 loop: CASSLGVLEHYGYTF. The CDR3 DNA reads TGCGCCAGCAGCTTGGGGGTTCTAGAACACTATGGCTACACCTTC.

V is TRBV19 and J is TRBJ1-5; D is unclear. The V end was cut by 3 bases, the J end by 2 bases, with 5 bases between. Germline CDR1 is LNHDA and CDR2 is SQIVND (reference sequence). This CDR3 region has 13 residues. The CDR3 DNA follows: TGTGCCAGTAGTATTACAGGCAATCAGCCCCAGCATTTT. Protein: CASSITGNQPQHF.

CDR3 sequence: CASGGTEAFF. CDR3 coding DNA: TGCGCCAGCGGAGGCACTGAAGCTTTCTTT. The chain couples TRBV10-2 to TRBJ1-1; no clear D gene. The V gene's germline CDR1 is WSHSY and CDR2 SAAADI. With 8 bases removed from V and 4 bases from J, the gap between germline ends came to 5 bases. There are 10 residues in the CDR3.

The chain uses TRBV4-3 and TRBJ2-7, with D tentatively TRBD2 (5 bases). Germline V gene lookup returns CDR1 LGHNA and CDR2 YSLEER. V lost 3 bases to trimming and J lost 0 bases, with 15 bases between them. This CDR3 has 16 residues. The CDR3 spells CASSQRRAAYSYEQYF. CDR3 DNA sequence: TGCGCCAGCAGCCAGCGGCGGGCAGCCTACTCCTACGAGCAGTACTTC.

J is TRBJ2-5 and V is TRBV25-1, with D unclear. The germline V gene has CDR1 MGHDK and CDR2 SYGVNS. This CDR3 spans 15 amino acids. V lost 1 base and J 4 bases, leaving 13 bases between the germline ends. CDR3 nucleotides: TGTGCCAGCAGTGAATTAGGAGAGGCAGGAGAGACCCAGTACTTC. Translation: CASSELGEAGETQYF.

There are many counts of this clone. Within the sample, other DNA sequences also encode this same CDR3. This rearrangement joins TRBV27 to TRBJ2-1, with D maybe TRBD2 (7 bases). Germline lookup yields CDR1 MNHEY and CDR2 SMNVEV (reference sequence). This CDR3 comprises 14 residues. Trimming pared 8 bases from V and 5 bases from J, leaving 16 bases between. CDR3 sequence (DNA): TGTGCCAGCCGAAGGGGGGGAGTGAACAATGAGCAGTTCTTC. Translating it yields CASRRGGVNNEQFF.

The V gene is TRBV28, the J gene TRBJ1-4; D remains unclear. V lost 3 bases and J 5 bases, leaving 7 bases between the germline ends. CDR3 length: 13 residues. Germline CDR1 reads MDHEN; CDR2 reads SYDVKM. The CDR3 sequence is CASSFGGNEKLFF. CDR3 bases: TGTGCCAGCAGTTTTGGAGGGAATGAAAAACTGTTTTTT.

Regarding this clone: The identical CDR3 is also encoded by other nucleotide sequences in the sample. The V gene is TRBV4-1, the J gene TRBJ2-5; 7 nucleotides align to TRBD2. V dropped 3 bases and J dropped 2; count of bases not matched to a gene: 3. Germline V gene lookup returns CDR1 MGHRA and CDR2 YSYEKL. There are 14 residues in the CDR3. The CDR3 DNA reads TGCGCCAGCAGCCAGATAGCGGGTCAAGAGACCCAGTACTTC. It translates to CASSQIAGQETQYF.

This rearrangement joins TRBV19 to TRBJ1-5, with a tentative D call TRBD1 (6 bases). Trimming stripped 4 bases from V and 3 bases from J, with 13 bases between. Germline V gives CDR1 LNHDA, CDR2 SQIVND (reference sequence). The CDR3 length is 15 residues. CDR3 coding DNA: TGTGCCAGTAGTACCTGGACAGCTTACAATCAGCCCCAGCATTTT. As protein: CASSTWTAYNQPQHF. Full variable domain (outside the CDR3, taken from reference TRBV19 and TRBJ1-5): DGGITQSPKYLFRKEGQNVTLSCEQNLNHDAMYWYRQDPGQGLRLIYYSQIVNDFQKGDIAEGYSVSREKKESFPLTVTSAQKNPTAFYLCASSTWTAYNQPQHFGDGTRLSIL.

The chain has TRBV18 and TRBJ2-3, with D hard to call. Trimming removed 6 bases from V and 5 bases from J, with 6 bases in between. The germline V gene has CDR1 KGHSH and CDR2 LQKENI. The CDR3 spans 11 residues. In DNA form, the CDR3 reads TGTGCCAGCTCCGACGGAGATACGCAGTATTTT. Amino acid sequence: CASSDGDTQYF. Full variable domain (missing parts from reference TRBV18 and TRBJ2-3): NAGVMQNPRHLVRRRGQEARLRCSPMKGHSHVYWYRQLPEEGLKFMVYLQKENIIDESGMPKERFSAEFPKEGPSILRIQQVVRGDSAAYFCASSDGDTQYFGPGTRLTVL.

The genes are TRBV28 and TRBJ2-7, with 8 bases identical to TRBD1. V shed 1 base, J shed 3 bases, and the junction held 8 bases outside the gene matches. The length of the CDR3 is 16 residues. Per germline, CDR1 MDHEN and CDR2 SYDVKM. The CDR3 spells CASSLSQDRAFYEQYF. For the CDR3, the DNA is TGTGCCAGCAGTTTATCCCAGGACAGGGCTTTCTACGAGCAGTACTTC.

The chain carries TRBV7-6 and TRBJ2-7, with D perhaps matching TRBD2 (7 bases). Trimming cost V 3 bases and J 5 bases, with 17 bases left between them. Germline V CDR1 and CDR2: SGHVS, FNYEAQ. The CDR3 covers 15 residues. CDR3 bases: TGTGCCAGCAGCTTCTGGGGGGGCCGTTGGAACGAGCAGTACTTC. Translated: CASSFWGGRWNEQYF. The full variable domain, its missing parts supplied by reference TRBV7-6 and TRBJ2-7, is GAGVSQSPRYKVTKRGQDVALRCDPISGHVSLYWYRQALGQGPEFLTYFNYEAQQDKSGLPNDRFSAERPEGSISTLTIQRTEQRDSAMYRCASSFWGGRWNEQYFGPGTRLTVT.

The chain has TRBV7-6 and TRBJ2-1; D gene unclear. Trimming took off 0 bases at V and 8 bases at J, with 5 bases between the two ends. Germline V gene data show CDR1 as SGHVS and CDR2 as FNYEAQ. CDR3 size: 12 residues. In DNA form, the CDR3 reads TGTGCCAGCAGCTTAGCGACCGATGAGCAGTTCTTC. It specifies CASSLATDEQFF.

The chain links TRBV2 to TRBJ2-5, with TRBD1 matching over 7 bases. With V trimmed by 7 bases and J by 8 bases, 10 bases remained unmatched. In germline, CDR1 is SNHLY, CDR2 FYNNEI. This CDR3 is 13 amino acids long. The CDR3 reads CASTGGQPRTQYF. The CDR3, as DNA: TGTGCCAGCACTGGGGGACAGCCAAGAACCCAGTACTTC.

The V and J genes are TRBV25-1 and TRBJ2-1; D is possibly TRBD2 (5 bases). In germline, CDR1 is MGHDK, CDR2 SYGVNS. There are 17 residues in the CDR3. V lost 1 base, J lost 1 base, and 14 bases lay in between. The CDR3 DNA is TGTGCCAGCAGTGAATCCGGAGGCGGGTGGTCCTACAATGAGCAGTTCTTC. It codes for CASSESGGGWSYNEQFF.

V gene TRBV28 combines with J gene TRBJ1-3; D not certain. Germline values: CDR1 MDHEN, CDR2 SYDVKM. The CDR3 extends over 18 amino acids. The V and J ends lost 8 bases and 0 bases respectively, with 23 bases between them. The CDR3 region is CASRSDSTRTYSGNTIYF. The CDR3 DNA is TGTGCCAGCCGATCCGACTCTACCAGGACTTACTCTGGAAACACCATATATTTT.

The table lists this clone with many counts. The chain combines TRBV5-4 with TRBJ2-7; tentatively, D is TRBD2 (5 bases). The CDR3 extends over 14 amino acids. Trimming stripped 3 bases from V and 5 bases from J, with 15 bases between. CDR1 is SGHNT and CDR2 is YYREEE in the germline V gene (reference sequence). In DNA, the CDR3 is TGTGCCAGCAGCTCGCGAGGGATTGCCCACGAGCAGTACTTC. Its protein product is CASSSRGIAHEQYF.

J is TRBJ2-7 and V is TRBV19, with TRBD2 matching 8 bases. This CDR3 comprises 14 residues. Unmatched junction bases numbered 4, after V lost 4 bases and J lost 2 bases. CDR1 and CDR2 from the germline V gene are LNHDA and SQIVND (reference sequence). In DNA form, the CDR3 reads TGTGCCAGTAGTACCACTAGCGGAGCCTACGAGCAGTACTTC. This codes for CASSTTSGAYEQYF.

A remark on this clone: It may be a read error: a sequence one base away is much more abundant. The rearrangement joins TRBV27 to TRBJ1-5; D is undetermined. Trimming took 1 base from V and 2 from J, leaving 3 bases between them. Per germline, CDR1 MNHEY and CDR2 SMNVEV (reference sequence). The CDR3 consists of 13 residues. The CDR3 loop is CASSLLGNQPQHF. The CDR3 coding sequence is TGTGCCAGCAGTTTATTGGGCAATCAGCCCCAGCATTTT.

This rearrangement joins TRBV14 to TRBJ2-4, with unresolved D. V shed 4 bases and J shed 8 bases, with 6 bases lying between them. The CDR3 runs 11 residues. Germline lookup yields CDR1 SGHDN and CDR2 FVKESK. CDR3 nucleotide sequence: TGTGCCAGCAGCCCTGGGGACATTCAGTACTTC. Protein sequence: CASSPGDIQYF.

Concerning this clone: Within the sample, other DNA sequences also encode this same CDR3. J is TRBJ2-7 and V is TRBV7-9; D not certain. Trimming cost V 6 bases and J 2 bases, with 8 bases left between them. This CDR3 has 12 residues. The germline gives CDR1 SEHNR, CDR2 FQNEAQ (reference sequence). CDR3 DNA: TGTGCCAGCAGTTATGGGACCTACGAGCAGTACTTC. Amino acids: CASSYGTYEQYF.

This chain connects TRBV28 to TRBJ1-5; no reliable D call. Trimming cost V 3 bases and J 5 bases, with 8 bases left between them. The CDR3 has 13 amino acids. Germline CDR1 and CDR2: MDHEN and SYDVKM. The CDR3, as DNA: TGTGCCAGCAGTTTCTTTGGAGATCAGCCCCAGCATTTT. As protein: CASSFFGDQPQHF. Full variable domain (rest looked up from reference TRBV28 and TRBJ1-5): DVKVTQSSRYLVKRTGEKVFLECVQDMDHENMFWYRQDPGLGLRLIYFSYDVKMKEKGDIPEGYSVSREKKERFSLILESASTNQTSMYLCASSFFGDQPQHFGDGTRLSIL.